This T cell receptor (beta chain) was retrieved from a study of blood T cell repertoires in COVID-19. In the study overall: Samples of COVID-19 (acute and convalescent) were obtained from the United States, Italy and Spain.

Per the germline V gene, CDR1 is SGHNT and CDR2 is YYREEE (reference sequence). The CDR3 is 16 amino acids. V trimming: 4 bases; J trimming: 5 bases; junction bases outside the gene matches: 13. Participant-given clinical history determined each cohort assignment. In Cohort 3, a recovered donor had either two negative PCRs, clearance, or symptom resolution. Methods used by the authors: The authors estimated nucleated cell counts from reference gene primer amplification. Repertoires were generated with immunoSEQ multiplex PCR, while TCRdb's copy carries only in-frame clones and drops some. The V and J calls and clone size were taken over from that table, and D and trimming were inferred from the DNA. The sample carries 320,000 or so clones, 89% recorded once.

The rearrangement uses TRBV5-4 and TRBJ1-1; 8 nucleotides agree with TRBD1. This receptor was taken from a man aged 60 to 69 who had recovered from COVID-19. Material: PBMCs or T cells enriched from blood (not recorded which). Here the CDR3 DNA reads TGTGCCAGCAGCATATGGTCGGGAACAGGGGGAACTGAAGCTTTCTTT. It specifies CASSIWSGTGGTEAFF. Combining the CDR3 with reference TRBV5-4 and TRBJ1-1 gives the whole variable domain ETGVTQSPTHLIKTRGQQVTLRCSSQSGHNTVSWYQQALGQGPQFIFQYYREEENGRGNFPPRFSGLQFPNYSSELNVNALELDDSALYLCASSIWSGTGGTEAFFGQGTRLTVV.